The rows below give T cell receptor beta chains drawn from one sample of a study of T cell clonotyping in hematopoietic cell transplantation. Sequencing used immunoSEQ multiplex PCR; TCRdb keeps in-frame clones, though not all of them. The sample consists of thousands of clones, roughly 96% of them appearing once. Source: PBMCs, taken 30 days after allogeneic stem cell transplant. All receptors come from a male patient aged 40-50 years who had an allogeneic stem cell transplant from a related donor, so the T cells may come from the graft donor. Some clones in this sample may be carry-over from other donors' samples. Both conserved end residues are part of each CDR3. Each record gives: CDR3 protein, CDR3 DNA, J gene, clone size, V gene, D gene. The D gene is left open where the match is weak. Size is omitted from some rows. Given values are once, few, many or a class for expanded clones.

CDR3aa: CSAAHTDTQYF; CDR3nt: TGCAGTGCCGCTCACACAGATACGCAGTATTTT; j_gene: TRBJ2-3; abundance: -; v_gene: TRBV20-1; d_gene: -
CDR3aa: CASSPPGPLQETQYF; CDR3nt: TGTGCCAGCAGCCCCCCGGGACCGCTACAAGAGACCCAGTACTTC; j_gene: TRBJ2-5; abundance: -; v_gene: TRBV5-6; d_gene: -
CDR3aa: CASSQEWNRIASNSPLHF; CDR3nt: TGCGCCAGCAGCCAAGAATGGAACCGAATTGCCAGTAATTCACCCCTCCACTTT; j_gene: TRBJ1-6; abundance: once; v_gene: TRBV4-3; d_gene: -
CDR3aa: CASSFSGGGAYGYTF; CDR3nt: TGTGCCAGCAGCTTCTCAGGGGGCGGGGCCTATGGCTACACCTTC; j_gene: TRBJ1-2; abundance: once; v_gene: TRBV7-2; d_gene: TRBD1
CDR3aa: CASSQDLWREGLSEQYF; CDR3nt: TGTGCCAGCAGCCAAGATTTGTGGCGGGAGGGCCTCTCCGAGCAGTACTTC; j_gene: TRBJ2-7; abundance: -; v_gene: TRBV4-2; d_gene: TRBD2
CDR3aa: CASSPRGWGNQPQHF; CDR3nt: TGTGCCAGCAGCCCGAGGGGGTGGGGCAATCAGCCCCAGCATTTT; j_gene: TRBJ1-5; abundance: -; v_gene: TRBV7-2; d_gene: -
CDR3aa: CASSSEETQYF; CDR3nt: TGTGCCAGCTCCTCAGAGGAGACCCAGTACTTC; j_gene: TRBJ2-5; abundance: -; v_gene: TRBV18; d_gene: -
CDR3aa: CASGVVVNQPQHF; CDR3nt: TGTGCCAGCGGGGTGGTCGTCAATCAGCCCCAGCATTTT; j_gene: TRBJ1-5; abundance: -; v_gene: TRBV2; d_gene: -
CDR3aa: CASSQDTDVLDEQFF; CDR3nt: TGCGCCAGCAGCCAGGATACTGATGTTCTAGATGAGCAGTTCTTC; j_gene: TRBJ2-1; abundance: -; v_gene: TRBV4-3; d_gene: -
CDR3aa: CASSTGQGGETQYF; CDR3nt: TGCGCCAGCAGCACAGGACAGGGGGGCGAGACCCAGTACTTC; j_gene: TRBJ2-5; abundance: once; v_gene: TRBV5-1; d_gene: TRBD1
CDR3aa: CASSQDHAGSYNEQFF; CDR3nt: TGTGCCAGCAGCCAAGATCACGCAGGGTCCTACAATGAGCAGTTCTTC; j_gene: TRBJ2-1; abundance: -; v_gene: TRBV4-2; d_gene: -
CDR3aa: CASRKGEGEQFF; CDR3nt: TGTGCCAGCAGGAAAGGGGAGGGTGAGCAGTTCTTC; j_gene: TRBJ2-1; abundance: -; v_gene: TRBV7-2; d_gene: TRBD2
CDR3aa: CASGRRTGNNQPQHF; CDR3nt: TGTGCCAGCGGCCGACGGACAGGGAATAATCAGCCCCAGCATTTT; j_gene: TRBJ1-5; abundance: -; v_gene: TRBV6-1; d_gene: TRBD1
CDR3aa: CASRGRRPEAFF; CDR3nt: TGTGCCTCTCGGGGCAGACGCCCTGAAGCTTTCTTT; j_gene: TRBJ1-1; abundance: -; v_gene: TRBV10-3; d_gene: -
CDR3aa: CASSLVVSLNTEAFF; CDR3nt: TGTGCCAGCAGCTTAGTGGTCTCCTTGAACACTGAAGCTTTCTTT; j_gene: TRBJ1-1; abundance: once; v_gene: TRBV7-2; d_gene: -
CDR3aa: CASNTYIYTGELFF; CDR3nt: TGTGCCAGCAACACTTACATCTACACCGGGGAGCTGTTTTTT; j_gene: TRBJ2-2; abundance: -; v_gene: TRBV6-1; d_gene: -
CDR3aa: CASSKTGLAGVYEQYF; CDR3nt: TGTGCCAGCAGCAAGACTGGACTAGCGGGAGTATACGAGCAGTACTTC; j_gene: TRBJ2-7; abundance: once; v_gene: TRBV11-3; d_gene: TRBD2
CDR3aa: CASSLDTYQETQYF; CDR3nt: TGCGCCAGCAGCTTGGATACGTACCAAGAGACCCAGTACTTC; j_gene: TRBJ2-5; abundance: -; v_gene: TRBV5-1; d_gene: -
CDR3aa: CAIQAGTSQYEQYF; CDR3nt: TGTGCCATTCAGGCCGGGACTAGCCAATACGAGCAGTACTTC; j_gene: TRBJ2-7; abundance: -; v_gene: TRBV6-1; d_gene: TRBD2
CDR3aa: CASAGTGGNQPQHF; CDR3nt: TGTGCCAGTGCAGGGACAGGGGGTAATCAGCCCCAGCATTTT; j_gene: TRBJ1-5; abundance: -; v_gene: TRBV19; d_gene: TRBD1
CDR3aa: CASSYGAGANTGELFF; CDR3nt: TGTGCCAGCAGTTATGGGGCAGGGGCGAACACCGGGGAGCTGTTTTTT; j_gene: TRBJ2-2; abundance: -; v_gene: TRBV6-5; d_gene: -
CDR3aa: CAWRRQGSSTEAFF; CDR3nt: TGTGCCTGGCGCCGACAGGGTTCCAGCACTGAAGCTTTCTTT; j_gene: TRBJ1-1; abundance: -; v_gene: TRBV30; d_gene: TRBD1
CDR3aa: CAWKRTSGSYEQYF; CDR3nt: TGTGCCTGGAAAAGGACTAGCGGCTCCTACGAGCAGTACTTC; j_gene: TRBJ2-7; abundance: -; v_gene: TRBV30; d_gene: TRBD2
CDR3aa: CASSSGREAFF; CDR3nt: TGTGCCAGCAGTTCCGGCCGAGAAGCTTTCTTT; j_gene: TRBJ1-1; abundance: -; v_gene: TRBV28; d_gene: -
CDR3aa: CASSQGDTLPNSPLHF; CDR3nt: TGCGCCAGCAGCCAAGGGGACACACTGCCCAATTCACCCCTCCACTTT; j_gene: TRBJ1-6; abundance: -; v_gene: TRBV5-1; d_gene: -
CDR3aa: CASSESRGLQPQHF; CDR3nt: TGTGCCAGCAGTGAGTCGAGGGGTCTACAGCCCCAGCATTTT; j_gene: TRBJ1-5; abundance: -; v_gene: TRBV2; d_gene: -
CDR3aa: CASIRQQAGERGYTF; CDR3nt: TGTGCCAGCATACGTCAACAGGCAGGGGAACGTGGCTACACCTTC; j_gene: TRBJ1-2; abundance: -; v_gene: TRBV6-1; d_gene: -
CDR3aa: CAWSPLLRQENTGELFF; CDR3nt: TGTGCCTGGAGTCCCCTCTTGAGGCAGGAGAACACCGGGGAGCTGTTTTTT; j_gene: TRBJ2-2; abundance: -; v_gene: TRBV30; d_gene: -
CDR3aa: CASSLALLAGETQYF; CDR3nt: TGCGCCAGCAGCTTGGCCCTACTAGCCGGAGAGACCCAGTACTTC; j_gene: TRBJ2-5; abundance: -; v_gene: TRBV5-1; d_gene: -
CDR3aa: CASTRTGDSYGYTF; CDR3nt: TGTGCCAGCACAAGGACAGGTGACTCCTATGGCTACACCTTC; j_gene: TRBJ1-2; abundance: -; v_gene: TRBV9; d_gene: TRBD1
CDR3aa: CASSQYREQYF; CDR3nt: TGTGCCAGCAGTCAATACCGGGAGCAGTACTTC; j_gene: TRBJ2-7; abundance: -; v_gene: TRBV6-5; d_gene: -
CDR3aa: CASSRDTFGEAFF; CDR3nt: TGTGCCAGCAGCCGTGACACCTTTGGTGAAGCTTTCTTT; j_gene: TRBJ1-1; abundance: once; v_gene: TRBV7-9; d_gene: -
CDR3aa: CASSREPGQGHGYTF; CDR3nt: TGTGCCAGCAGTCGCGAACCGGGACAGGGGCATGGCTACACCTTC; j_gene: TRBJ1-2; abundance: -; v_gene: TRBV9; d_gene: TRBD1
CDR3aa: CASSLNPYTRTYEQYF; CDR3nt: TGTGCCAGCAGTTTAAACCCCTATACCCGTACCTACGAGCAGTACTTC; j_gene: TRBJ2-7; abundance: -; v_gene: TRBV27; d_gene: -
CDR3aa: CASSGAIAYNEQFF; CDR3nt: TGTGCCAGCAGTGGAGCAATAGCCTACAATGAGCAGTTCTTC; j_gene: TRBJ2-1; abundance: -; v_gene: TRBV2; d_gene: -
CDR3aa: CASSLLAGGEAGELFF; CDR3nt: TGCGCCAGCAGCTTGCTGGCGGGGGGCGAAGCCGGGGAGCTGTTTTTT; j_gene: TRBJ2-2; abundance: -; v_gene: TRBV5-1; d_gene: TRBD2
CDR3aa: CASSRGGGTGFSGANVLTF; CDR3nt: TGTGCCAGCAGCCGTGGGGGCGGGACAGGGTTTTCCGGGGCCAACGTCCTGACTTTC; j_gene: TRBJ2-6; abundance: -; v_gene: TRBV11-3; d_gene: TRBD1
CDR3aa: CASRGQLGEKLFF; CDR3nt: TGTGCCAGTAGGGGGCAACTAGGTGAAAAACTGTTTTTT; j_gene: TRBJ1-4; abundance: -; v_gene: TRBV5-8; d_gene: TRBD1
CDR3aa: CASSGRGITLGNEQFF; CDR3nt: TGCGCCAGCAGCGGGCGGGGGATAACCTTGGGCAATGAGCAGTTCTTC; j_gene: TRBJ2-1; abundance: -; v_gene: TRBV4-1; d_gene: TRBD2
CDR3aa: CSAREGRGYTF; CDR3nt: TGCAGTGCTAGAGAAGGACGAGGCTACACCTTC; j_gene: TRBJ1-2; abundance: -; v_gene: TRBV20-1; d_gene: -
CDR3aa: CASSLTGYGGGSPLHF; CDR3nt: TGTGCCAGCAGTCTCACAGGGTATGGGGGTGGATCACCCCTCCACTTT; j_gene: TRBJ1-6; abundance: -; v_gene: TRBV27; d_gene: -
CDR3aa: CASSPDGTIIADGYTF; CDR3nt: TGTGCCAGCTCACCAGATGGGACAATAATCGCGGATGGCTACACCTTC; j_gene: TRBJ1-2; abundance: -; v_gene: TRBV18; d_gene: -
CDR3aa: CASRGGGTEAFF; CDR3nt: TGTGCCAGCAGAGGAGGGGGTACTGAAGCTTTCTTT; j_gene: TRBJ1-1; abundance: once; v_gene: TRBV6-6; d_gene: -
CDR3aa: CAWGTGTGLYEQYF; CDR3nt: TGTGCCTGGGGAACCGGGACAGGGTTGTACGAGCAGTACTTC; j_gene: TRBJ2-7; abundance: -; v_gene: TRBV30; d_gene: TRBD1
CDR3aa: CASSLIGAETQYF; CDR3nt: TGTGCCAGCAGCTTAATAGGGGCCGAGACCCAGTACTTC; j_gene: TRBJ2-5; abundance: once; v_gene: TRBV7-9; d_gene: -
CDR3aa: CASSLGVVQGASNSGNTIYF; CDR3nt: TGTGCCAGCAGTTTAGGAGTTGTACAGGGGGCCTCCAACTCTGGAAACACCATATATTTT; j_gene: TRBJ1-3; abundance: -; v_gene: TRBV28; d_gene: TRBD1
CDR3aa: CASSFGQSGSLYGYTF; CDR3nt: TGTGCCAGCAGTTTCGGACAGTCGGGGTCCCTCTATGGCTACACCTTC; j_gene: TRBJ1-2; abundance: -; v_gene: TRBV27; d_gene: -
CDR3aa: CASSERWGSFGEAFF; CDR3nt: TGTGCCAGCAGCGAAAGGTGGGGATCATTCGGTGAAGCTTTCTTT; j_gene: TRBJ1-1; abundance: -; v_gene: TRBV7-6; d_gene: -
CDR3aa: CASSPGAGARGETQYF; CDR3nt: TGCGCCAGCAGCCCTGGGGCGGGGGCCAGGGGAGAGACCCAGTACTTC; j_gene: TRBJ2-5; abundance: -; v_gene: TRBV4-3; d_gene: -
CDR3aa: CASSFGSGNYGYTF; CDR3nt: TGTGCCAGCAGTTTCGGATCGGGAAACTATGGCTACACCTTC; j_gene: TRBJ1-2; abundance: -; v_gene: TRBV28; d_gene: -
CDR3aa: CASAGRYGTAETQYF; CDR3nt: TGTGCCTCCGCCGGAAGATACGGGACCGCAGAGACCCAGTACTTC; j_gene: TRBJ2-5; abundance: -; v_gene: TRBV30; d_gene: -
CDR3aa: CASSSYRANYGYTF; CDR3nt: TGTGCCAGCAGCTCGTACAGGGCAAACTATGGCTACACCTTC; j_gene: TRBJ1-2; abundance: -; v_gene: TRBV5-5; d_gene: -
CDR3aa: CASSVGQPEQYF; CDR3nt: TGTGCCAGCAGCGTGGGACAGCCCGAGCAGTACTTC; j_gene: TRBJ2-7; abundance: -; v_gene: TRBV5-6; d_gene: TRBD1
CDR3aa: CASSVRPLEGAFF; CDR3nt: TGTGCCAGCAGTGTTCGGCCCCTCGAGGGAGCTTTCTTT; j_gene: TRBJ1-1; abundance: -; v_gene: TRBV2; d_gene: -
CDR3aa: CASSQVWGQENEQYF; CDR3nt: TGCGCCAGCAGCCAAGTCTGGGGACAGGAGAACGAGCAGTACTTC; j_gene: TRBJ2-7; abundance: -; v_gene: TRBV4-3; d_gene: TRBD1
CDR3aa: CASSQGLAGQETQYF; CDR3nt: TGTGCCAGCAGCCAAGGGCTAGCGGGCCAAGAGACCCAGTACTTC; j_gene: TRBJ2-5; abundance: -; v_gene: TRBV4-2; d_gene: TRBD2
CDR3aa: CASSLRAGANTEAFF; CDR3nt: TGTGCCAGCAGCTTACGGGCAGGGGCCAACACTGAAGCTTTCTTT; j_gene: TRBJ1-1; abundance: once; v_gene: TRBV7-8; d_gene: -
CDR3aa: CASSHDTGGGSPLHF; CDR3nt: TGCGCCAGCAGCCACGACACAGGGGGCGGTTCACCCCTCCACTTT; j_gene: TRBJ1-6; abundance: -; v_gene: TRBV4-1; d_gene: TRBD1
CDR3aa: CASSQTGGLTGELFF; CDR3nt: TGTGCCAGCAGCCAGACAGGGGGCCTCACCGGGGAGCTGTTTTTT; j_gene: TRBJ2-2; abundance: -; v_gene: TRBV7-6; d_gene: TRBD1
CDR3aa: CASSLSTGGTTNYGYTF; CDR3nt: TGCGCCAGCAGCTTGTCTACAGGGGGAACTACTAACTATGGCTACACCTTC; j_gene: TRBJ1-2; abundance: -; v_gene: TRBV5-1; d_gene: TRBD1